Listed below are T cell receptor beta chains from one sample, sequenced in a study of T cells and Merkel cell carcinoma outcomes. Assay used: immunoSEQ multiplex PCR; TCRdb lists only in-frame clones, some missing. The sample carries 11,000 to 15,000 clones, 80% to 95% recorded once. The sequencing sample was made of tumor tissue from Merkel cell carcinoma. All receptors come from a human donor with Merkel cell carcinoma. Each CDR3 is given with its conserved first and last residue. The order of the fields is D gene, J gene, clone size, V gene, CDR3 protein, CDR3 DNA. A D gene is named only where the DNA matches it firmly. Where a row states a size, it is once, few, many or the class of an expanded clone; other rows omit it.

>-|TRBJ2-2|-|TRBV7-7
CASSYGPDTGELFF
TGTGCTAGCAGCTATGGACCGGACACCGGGGAGCTGTTTTTT
>-|TRBJ1-2|-|TRBV28
CASRESLNYGYIF
TGTGCCAGCAGAGAGAGCCTAAACTATGGCTACATCTTC
>-|TRBJ2-2|-|TRBV6-4
CASSDRGDTGELFF
TGTGCCAGCAGTGACAGGGGGGACACCGGGGAGCTGTTTTTT
>-|TRBJ2-3|once|TRBV29-1
CSVDNTDTQYF
TGCAGCGTTGACAACACAGATACGCAGTATTTT
>TRBD2|TRBJ2-1|-|TRBV6-5
CASRGIAGVYNEQFF
TGTGCCAGCAGGGGAATAGCGGGAGTTTACAATGAGCAGTTCTTC
>-|TRBJ2-1|-|TRBV18
CASSLQHGTLNYNEQFF
TGTGCCAGCTCACTCCAGCACGGGACACTAAACTACAATGAGCAGTTCTTC
>-|TRBJ2-2|once|TRBV25-1
CASSEGGGLDTGELFF
TGTGCCAGCAGTGAGGGAGGGGGCCTGGACACCGGGGAGCTGTTTTTT
>-|TRBJ1-1|-|TRBV5-1
CASSQGPNTEAFF
TGCGCCAGCAGCCAGGGACCAAACACTGAAGCTTTCTTT
>-|TRBJ2-5|once|TRBV15
CATSRDGATAQETQYF
TGTGCCACCAGCAGAGACGGAGCGACAGCTCAAGAGACCCAGTACTTC
>-|TRBJ1-1|-|TRBV2
CASTGVGGNTEAFF
TGTGCCAGCACCGGGGTGGGCGGGAACACTGAAGCTTTCTTT
>-|TRBJ1-5|-|TRBV5-5
CASSLKGVGQPQHF
TGTGCCAGCAGCTTGAAAGGAGTAGGGCAGCCCCAGCATTTT
>-|TRBJ2-2|-|TRBV7-8
CASSPLVNTGELFF
TGTGCCAGCAGCCCCTTGGTTAACACCGGGGAGCTGTTTTTT
>TRBD2|TRBJ2-3|-|TRBV9
CASSVGGRYGDTQYF
TGTGCCAGCAGCGTTGGCGGGAGATACGGAGATACGCAGTATTTT
>-|TRBJ2-7|-|TRBV25-1
CASSQGYEQYF
TGTGCCAGCAGTCAAGGCTACGAGCAGTACTTC
>TRBD2|TRBJ2-7|-|TRBV9
CASSRSSGRSSYEQYF
TGTGCCAGCAGCAGGTCTAGCGGGAGGTCCTCCTACGAGCAGTACTTC
>TRBD1|TRBJ2-2|-|TRBV7-3
CASSLGQAGELFF
TGTGCCAGCAGCTTGGGACAGGCCGGGGAGCTGTTTTTT
>TRBD1|TRBJ1-1|-|TRBV19
CASSMGQDTEAFF
TGTGCCAGTAGTATGGGACAGGACACTGAAGCTTTCTTT
>TRBD1|TRBJ2-7|-|TRBV27
CASSLTGGFYEQYF
TGTGCCAGCAGTTTGACAGGGGGTTTCTACGAGCAGTACTTC
>-|TRBJ2-4|-|TRBV5-4
CASSRGDLAGGNIQYF
TGTGCCAGCAGCCGTGGGGACCTCGCCGGGGGAAACATTCAGTACTTC
>TRBD2|TRBJ2-3|-|TRBV30
CAWSVSGGADTQYF
TGTGCCTGGAGTGTAAGCGGGGGCGCAGATACGCAGTATTTT
>TRBD2|TRBJ2-1|-|TRBV11-2
CASSLWLVGGPPEQFF
TGTGCCAGCAGCTTATGGTTGGTGGGAGGGCCTCCTGAGCAGTTCTTC
>TRBD1|TRBJ1-4|-|TRBV5-1
CASRSGQGGGDEKLFF
TGCGCCAGCAGATCGGGACAGGGGGGGGGTGATGAAAAACTGTTTTTT
>-|TRBJ1-1|-|TRBV5-1
CASRGLNTEAFF
TGCGCCAGCAGAGGCCTTAACACTGAAGCTTTCTTT
>-|TRBJ2-2|-|TRBV7-9
CASRTENTGELFF
TGTGCCAGCAGGACTGAAAACACCGGGGAGCTGTTTTTT